This entry describes one T cell receptor beta chain. What it binds is not known. The assay was immunoSEQ multiplex PCR, and TCRdb's table has in-frame clones only and misses some. Of approximately 40,000 clones listed, roughly 83% are singletons. This sample is drawn from a study of OX40 agonist ivuxolimab in advanced cancers. General observations from the study: CD4+ and CD8+ T cells in blood underwent clonal expansion by week 6 at 0.1 to 3.0 mg/kg.

The CDR3 is 13 amino acids. The germline CDR1 and CDR2 sequences are GTSNPN and SVGIG (reference sequence). This clonotype was obtained from an adult with an advanced solid tumor such as melanoma, head and neck, liver or kidney cancer. J is TRBJ2-7 and V is TRBV30; 7 positions agree with TRBD2. The specimen comprised CD4+ or CD8+ T cells sorted from blood, sampled in a trial of the OX40 agonist ivuxolimab. CDR3 coding DNA: TGTGCTGGGGAAGGCGGGAGAATTCGCGAGCAGTACTTC. This encodes CAGEGGRIREQYF. The whole variable domain, remainder taken from reference TRBV30 and TRBJ2-7, is SQTIHQWPATLVQPVGSPLSLECTVEGTSNPNLYWYRQAAGRGLQLLFYSVGIGQISSEVPQNLSASRPQDRQFILSSKKLLLSDSGFYLCAGEGGRIREQYFGPGTRLTVT.